These 16 T cell receptor beta chains came from one sample sequenced in a study of shared clonotypes between healthy human individuals. This table comes from immunoSEQ multiplex PCR, and its TCRdb copy is limited to in-frame clones, with some not included. The repertoire holds 190,000 or so clones, 66% seen once, with about 10% in the top ten. The sequenced material came from memory CD4+ T cells sorted from blood. Subset given: CD45RA-negative fraction. These TCRs come from a man aged 25 to 40 in good health.

The CDR3 region has the DNA TGTGCCAGCAGCTTAAAGGCCGGGACAGAGGAGTACTTC. Translating gives CASSLKAGTEEYF. The V gene is TRBV7-9, the J gene TRBJ2-7, with 7 nucleotides matching TRBD1. This CDR3 region has 13 residues. Germline CDR1 is SEHNR and CDR2 is FQNEAQ (reference sequence). V lost 2 bases, J lost 11 bases, and 9 bases stayed unmatched.

This clone has just a few counts. The chain joins TRBV28 to TRBJ1-5, with D uncertain. The V end was cut by 6 bases, the J end by 7 bases, with 19 bases between. Per germline, CDR1 MDHEN and CDR2 SYDVKM. The length of the CDR3 is 15 residues. CDR3 amino acids: CASSPPSGSGQPQHF. DNA for the CDR3: TGTGCCAGCAGCCCCCCTTCGGGATCAGGACAGCCCCAGCATTTT.

V usage is TRBV2 and J usage is TRBJ1-2; D remains ambiguous. The CDR3 covers 12 residues. Germline V gene lookup returns CDR1 SNHLY and CDR2 FYNNEI. V lost 9 bases to trimming and J lost 0 bases, with 8 bases between them. CDR3 bases: TGTGCCAGTGGCGGGACTAACTATGGCTACACCTTC. Protein sequence: CASGGTNYGYTF.

The chain employs TRBV2 and TRBJ2-6, with D possibly being TRBD1 (6 bases). Germline-derived CDR1 and CDR2 are SNHLY and FYNNEI. Trimming shortened V by 8 bases and J by 0 bases, and 17 bases separated the two germline ends. This CDR3 comprises 17 residues. CDR3 DNA sequence: TGTGCCAGCCGAACCGGGACAAGGGCCTCTGGGGCCAACGTCCTGACTTTC. Protein sequence: CASRTGTRASGANVLTF.

The chain recombines TRBV28 with TRBJ1-2; tentative D call: TRBD1 (6 bases). The CDR3 runs 13 residues. CDR1 is MDHEN and CDR2 is SYDVKM in the germline V gene. The ends were cut back, 5 bases at V and 8 bases at J, with 15 bases in the middle. The CDR3 bases are TGTGCCAGCAGTCAACAGGGTTCCGGGGGCTACACCTTC. It yields the protein CASSQQGSGGYTF.

The chain employs TRBV10-3 and TRBJ2-2; TRBD1 matches 9 bases. CDR1 is ENHRY, CDR2 SYGVKD, per germline. The CDR3 contains 19 residues. Trimming removed 3 bases from V and 2 bases from J; junction bases left unmatched: 13. This CDR3 reads CAISESDRGNKVNTGELFF. The CDR3 DNA is TGTGCCATCAGTGAATCAGACAGGGGGAATAAGGTAAACACCGGGGAGCTGTTTTTT.

The V call is TRBV11-2, the J call TRBJ2-1; 9 nucleotides line up with TRBD2. J lost 6 bases, V lost 3 bases, and 6 bases had no gene match. This CDR3 contains 15 residues. Germline lookup yields CDR1 SGHAT and CDR2 FQNNGV. In DNA, the CDR3 is TGTGCCAGCAGCTTGGTAGCGGGAGACCTCAATGAGCAGTTCTTC. The encoded protein is CASSLVAGDLNEQFF.

In its sample, this clone was seen a few times. The gene calls are TRBV9 and TRBJ1-2; D is ambiguous. This CDR3 is 14 amino acids long. The V and J ends lost 0 bases and 4 bases respectively, with 10 bases between them. The germline gives CDR1 SGDLS, CDR2 YYNGEE. The CDR3 region has the DNA TGTGCCAGCAGCGTAGAGGGTGACCTCTATGGCTACACCTTC. It specifies CASSVEGDLYGYTF.

The chain employs TRBV2 and TRBJ1-2; no clear D gene. The V gene's germline CDR1 is SNHLY and CDR2 FYNNEI. V lost 4 bases to trimming and J lost 2 bases, with 8 bases between them. The CDR3 is 13 residues long. This CDR3 reads CASSAEQNYGYTF. The CDR3 DNA follows: TGTGCCAGCAGTGCGGAGCAGAACTATGGCTACACCTTC.

The chain employs TRBV19 and TRBJ2-3, with 9 bases fitting TRBD2. Trimming cost V 7 bases and J 6 bases; bases outside gene matches: 8. The CDR3 loop spans 14 amino acids. The germline gives CDR1 LNHDA, CDR2 SQIVND (reference sequence). The CDR3 DNA sequence: TGTGCCAGTAAGGCTAGCGGGATCGTGGATACGCAGTATTTT. Its translation is CASKASGIVDTQYF.

Here the CDR3 reads CASSQVAGYGETQYF. As DNA, the CDR3 is TGTGCCAGCAGCCAAGTGGCGGGTTATGGGGAGACCCAGTACTTC. This chain uses TRBV14 with TRBJ2-5, with D possibly being TRBD2 (5 bases). Germline assignment: CDR1 SGHDN and CDR2 FVKESK. V was trimmed by 1 base and J by 5 bases, leaving 14 bases between them. The CDR3 totals 15 residues.

This rearrangement joins TRBV21-1 to TRBJ2-7; the DNA was not compared with TRBD2, the D call given in the table. TRBV21-1 is an annotated pseudogene. The CDR3 is 15 residues long. CDR3 in DNA: TGTGCCAGCAGCAAAGCCCGGGAGGAGACCCACGAGCAGTACTTC. It translates to CASSKAREETHEQYF.

The chain joins TRBV28 to TRBJ2-4; D is ambiguous. With 6 bases removed from V and 0 bases from J, the gap between germline ends came to 9 bases. The germline gives CDR1 MDHEN, CDR2 SYDVKM. The CDR3 is 14 amino acids. This CDR3 reads CASSLDGAKNIQYF. CDR3 nucleotide sequence: TGTGCCAGCAGCCTAGATGGAGCCAAAAACATTCAGTACTTC.

This chain joins TRBV7-2 and TRBJ2-3, with D unresolved. Between the trimmed V and J ends, which lost 1 base and 0 bases, there was a span of 5 bases. The germline V gene encodes CDR1 SGHTA and CDR2 FQGNSA. The CDR3 contains 14 residues. CDR3 protein: CASSLGPSTDTQYF. DNA for the CDR3: TGTGCCAGCAGCTTAGGGCCCAGCACAGATACGCAGTATTTT.

The chain joins TRBV7-8 to TRBJ2-1; D is possibly TRBD2 (5 bases). Germline V gives CDR1 SGHVS, CDR2 FQNEAQ. The CDR3 runs to 15 residues. Trimming removed 2 bases from V and 7 bases from J, with 15 bases in between. CDR3 bases: TGTGCCAGCAGCTTATCTCACGGGGATGGAAATGAGCAGTTCTTC. This translates into CASSLSHGDGNEQFF.

The genes are TRBV7-8 and TRBJ2-1; a weak D match, TRBD2 (6 bases). Looked up from germline, CDR1 is SGHVS and CDR2 is FQNEAQ. Between the trimmed V and J ends, which lost 1 base and 5 bases, there was a span of 15 bases. The CDR3 extends over 16 amino acids. Written as DNA, the CDR3 is TGTGCCAGCAGCTTAGGGAGGTGGGAGGTCAACAATGAGCAGTTCTTC. Translation gives CASSLGRWEVNNEQFF.